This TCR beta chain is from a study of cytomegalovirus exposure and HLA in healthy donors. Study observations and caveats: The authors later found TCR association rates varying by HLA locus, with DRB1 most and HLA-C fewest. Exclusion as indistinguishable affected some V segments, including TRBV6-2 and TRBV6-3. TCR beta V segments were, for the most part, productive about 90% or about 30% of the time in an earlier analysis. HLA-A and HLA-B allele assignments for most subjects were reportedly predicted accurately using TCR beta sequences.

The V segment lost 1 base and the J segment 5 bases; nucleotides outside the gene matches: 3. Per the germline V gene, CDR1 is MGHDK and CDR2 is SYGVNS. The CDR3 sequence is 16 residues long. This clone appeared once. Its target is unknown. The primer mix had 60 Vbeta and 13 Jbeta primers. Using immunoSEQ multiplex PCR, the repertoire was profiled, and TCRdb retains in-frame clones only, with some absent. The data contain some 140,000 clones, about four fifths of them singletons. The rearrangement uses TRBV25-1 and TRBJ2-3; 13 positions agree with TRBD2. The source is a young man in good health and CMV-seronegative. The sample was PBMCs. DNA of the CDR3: TGTGCCAGCAGTGAATCGACTAGCGGGGGGCAAGATACGCAGTATTTT. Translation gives CASSESTSGGQDTQYF.